The 14 T cell receptor beta chains reported below all come from one sample, sequenced in a study of cytomegalovirus exposure and HLA in healthy donors (TCRdb year 2017). Receptor libraries were prepared by the immunoSEQ multiplex PCR assay. For the multiplex PCR, a mixture combining 60 forward primers for TCR Vbeta segments and 13 reverse primers for TCR Jbeta segments was used. What TCRdb holds here is the immuneACCESS table cut down to in-frame rearrangements. Part of the clones is not present; checked against another copy, under half of the missing clones reflect an unresolved V gene, and the others are unexplained. Present in this sample are fewer than 200,000 clones, around 83% of which were seen just once. Clones ranked in the top ten supply less than 2% of the sample. Sequencing input: PBMCs. The receptor set was obtained from a man aged 40-49 years in good health and CMV-seropositive.

In nucleotides, the CDR3 is TGTGCCAGCAGAACAGGGAGGGGTATGTGGAATAGCTCCTACGAGCAGTACTTC. Amino acids: CASRTGRGMWNSSYEQYF. The chain is built from TRBV21-1 and TRBJ2-7; the table's D call TRBD2 went unverified against the DNA. TRBV21-1 corresponds to a pseudogene. The CDR3 length is 18 residues.

The chain has TRBV9 and TRBJ2-5; 9 bases are a match to TRBD2. After removal of 4 bases from V and 4 bases from J, the junction contained 11 bases not matched to a gene. CDR3 length: 16 residues. Germline V gives CDR1 SGDLS, CDR2 YYNGEE. The CDR3 reads CASSPRLAGVGETQYF. CDR3 in DNA: TGTGCCAGCAGCCCACGCTTAGCGGGAGTTGGAGAGACCCAGTACTTC.

The chain has TRBV6-1 and TRBJ1-2, with 7 bases fitting TRBD1. Germline V gene lookup returns CDR1 MNHNS and CDR2 SASEGT. J gave up 5 bases and V 0 bases, and 3 bases lay outside the gene matches. CDR3 size: 14 residues. The CDR3: CASSEAGGFYGYTF. The CDR3 DNA reads TGTGCCAGCAGTGAAGCAGGGGGCTTTTATGGCTACACCTTC.

The V and J genes are TRBV2 and TRBJ1-2, with 7 bases that match TRBD1. This CDR3 contains 15 residues. The germline V gene has CDR1 SNHLY and CDR2 FYNNEI. After removal of 6 bases from V and 1 base from J, the junction contained 8 bases not matched to a gene. CDR3 sequence reads: CASREQNRGNYGYTF. In DNA form, the CDR3 reads TGTGCCAGCAGAGAACAAAACAGGGGTAACTATGGCTACACCTTC.

In its sample, this clone was seen once. The chain joins TRBV5-1 to TRBJ2-5; 8 positions agree with TRBD2. CDR1 is SGHRS and CDR2 is YFSETQ in the germline V gene. The CDR3 extends over 17 amino acids. V lost 4 bases and J lost 4; bases outside the gene matches: 15. The CDR3 sequence: CASSLTSGPSSGETQYF. The DNA for the CDR3 is TGCGCCAGCAGCCTAACTAGCGGTCCCTCCTCCGGAGAGACCCAGTACTTC. Full variable domain (outside the CDR3, taken from reference TRBV5-1 and TRBJ2-5): KAGVTQTPRYLIKTRGQQVTLSCSPISGHRSVSWYQQTPGQGLQFLFEYFSETQRNKGNFPGRFSGRQFSNSRSEMNVSTLELGDSALYLCASSLTSGPSSGETQYFGPGTRLLVL.

This clone has a single count. The sample has other DNA sequences that encode this CDR3 too. The chain carries TRBV18 and TRBJ2-5; D perhaps matches TRBD2 (5 bases). V dropped 3 bases and J dropped 1 base, with 9 bases sitting between them. The CDR3 extends over 14 amino acids. Looked up from germline, CDR1 is KGHSH and CDR2 is LQKENI. The CDR3 is CASSPPGSQETQYF. The CDR3 DNA sequence: TGTGCCAGCTCACCGCCGGGATCCCAAGAGACCCAGTACTTC.

The V gene is TRBV25-1, the J gene TRBJ2-1; a possible D gene is TRBD2 (5 bases). The V gene lost 3 bases and the J gene lost 3 bases, with 12 bases spanning the gap. The germline CDR1 and CDR2 sequences are MGHDK and SYGVNS. The CDR3 contains 15 residues. CDR3 amino acids: CASSEGSGDYNEQFF. DNA of the CDR3: TGTGCCAGCAGTGAGGGGAGCGGTGACTACAATGAGCAGTTCTTC.

The rearrangement joins TRBV7-6 to TRBJ2-5, with TRBD2 matching over 15 bases. J gave up 4 bases and V 5 bases, and 11 bases lay outside the gene matches. CDR3 length: 18 amino acids. Germline V CDR1 and CDR2: SGHVS, FNYEAQ. The CDR3 region is CASSDQRTSGGVGETQYF. DNA of the CDR3: TGTGCCAGCAGCGATCAAAGGACTAGCGGGGGGGTGGGAGAGACCCAGTACTTC. The variable domain in full, completed from reference TRBV7-6 and TRBJ2-5, reads GAGVSQSPRYKVTKRGQDVALRCDPISGHVSLYWYRQALGQGPEFLTYFNYEAQQDKSGLPNDRFSAERPEGSISTLTIQRTEQRDSAMYRCASSDQRTSGGVGETQYFGPGTRLLVL.

In DNA form, the CDR3 reads TGTGCCGGGAGTTCTAGTCGGACGGTCAATGAGCAGTTCTTC. It codes for CAGSSSRTVNEQFF. The V and J genes are TRBV2 and TRBJ2-1, with D possibly being TRBD2 (5 bases). The germline V gene encodes CDR1 SNHLY and CDR2 FYNNEI. V gave up 11 bases and J gave up 6 bases, with 20 bases separating them. The CDR3 spans 14 residues.

V gene TRBV5-1 combines with J gene TRBJ2-7; 9 nucleotides agree with TRBD1. The CDR3 length is 15 residues. Germline trimming cut 0 bases from V and 3 bases from J; bases unmatched to any gene: 4. The V gene's germline CDR1 is SGHRS and CDR2 YFSETQ. CDR3 sequence: CASSLGTGGFYEQYF. The CDR3 DNA follows: TGCGCCAGCAGCTTGGGTACAGGGGGCTTCTACGAGCAGTACTTC.

This clone occurred a few times. The chain joins TRBV19 to TRBJ2-1; possibly TRBD1 for D (5 bases). V lost 4 bases and J 7 bases, leaving 17 bases between the germline ends. This CDR3 contains 15 residues. Germline V lookup: CDR1 LNHDA, CDR2 SQIVND (reference sequence). CDR3 DNA: TGTGCCAGTAGTAACAGGTTGGGGCCCAAGAATGAGCAGTTCTTC. Translation gives CASSNRLGPKNEQFF.

This clone has just a few counts. This chain uses TRBV5-1 with TRBJ2-4, with unresolved D. V was cut by 4 bases and J by 3 bases, with 14 bases left in between. The CDR3 consists of 15 residues. Germline CDR1 and CDR2: SGHRS and YFSETQ. The CDR3 loop reads CASSPDLGSKNIQYF. The CDR3, as DNA: TGCGCCAGCAGCCCGGATCTAGGAAGCAAAAACATTCAGTACTTC.

This rearrangement joins TRBV6-5 to TRBJ2-5; 7 bases match TRBD1. The V gene end was trimmed by 8 bases and the J gene end by 3 bases; junction bases not matched to a gene: 3. Germline CDR1 and CDR2: MNHEY and SVGAGI. The CDR3 sequence is 12 residues long. The CDR3: CASGTEEETQYF. In DNA form, the CDR3 reads TGTGCCAGCGGGACAGAGGAAGAGACCCAGTACTTC.

The V and J genes are TRBV19 and TRBJ1-1, with TRBD1 identical over 8 bases. With V trimmed by 6 bases and J by 1 base, 7 bases remained unmatched. Germline loops: CDR1 LNHDA, CDR2 SQIVND (reference sequence). CDR3 length: 15 residues. CDR3 nucleotide sequence: TGTGCCAGTAGAGCGACAGGGGCTACGAACACTGAAGCTTTCTTT. Protein product: CASRATGATNTEAFF. The full variable domain, in which reference TRBV19 and TRBJ1-1 provide the parts outside the CDR3, is DGGITQSPKYLFRKEGQNVTLSCEQNLNHDAMYWYRQDPGQGLRLIYYSQIVNDFQKGDIAEGYSVSREKKESFPLTVTSAQKNPTAFYLCASRATGATNTEAFFGQGTRLTVV.